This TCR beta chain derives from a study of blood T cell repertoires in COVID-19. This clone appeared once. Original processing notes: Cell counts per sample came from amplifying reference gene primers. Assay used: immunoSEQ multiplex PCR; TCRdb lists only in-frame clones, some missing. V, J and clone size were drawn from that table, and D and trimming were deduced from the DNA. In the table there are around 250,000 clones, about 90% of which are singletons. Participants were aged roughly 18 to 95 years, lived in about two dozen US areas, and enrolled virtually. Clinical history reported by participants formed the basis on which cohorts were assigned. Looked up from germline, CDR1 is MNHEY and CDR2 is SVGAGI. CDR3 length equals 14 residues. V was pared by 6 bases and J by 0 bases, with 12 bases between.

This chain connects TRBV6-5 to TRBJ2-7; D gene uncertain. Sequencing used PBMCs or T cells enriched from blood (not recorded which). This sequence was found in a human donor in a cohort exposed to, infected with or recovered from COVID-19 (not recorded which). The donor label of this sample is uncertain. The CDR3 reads CASSLWSSSYEQYF. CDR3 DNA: TGTGCCAGCAGCCTGTGGAGTAGCTCCTACGAGCAGTACTTC.